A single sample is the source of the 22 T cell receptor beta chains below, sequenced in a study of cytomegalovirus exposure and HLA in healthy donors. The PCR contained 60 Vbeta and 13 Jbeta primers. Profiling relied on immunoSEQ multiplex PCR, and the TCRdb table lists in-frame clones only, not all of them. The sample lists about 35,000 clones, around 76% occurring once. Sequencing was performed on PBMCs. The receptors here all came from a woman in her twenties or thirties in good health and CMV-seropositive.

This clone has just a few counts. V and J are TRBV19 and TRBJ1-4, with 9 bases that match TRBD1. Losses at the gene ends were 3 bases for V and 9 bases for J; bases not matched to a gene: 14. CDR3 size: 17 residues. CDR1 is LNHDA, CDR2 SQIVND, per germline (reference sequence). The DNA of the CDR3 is TGTGCCAGTAGTATTGGCCCCCCCGGACAGGGGCCCCAAAAACTGTTTTTT. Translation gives CASSIGPPGQGPQKLFF.

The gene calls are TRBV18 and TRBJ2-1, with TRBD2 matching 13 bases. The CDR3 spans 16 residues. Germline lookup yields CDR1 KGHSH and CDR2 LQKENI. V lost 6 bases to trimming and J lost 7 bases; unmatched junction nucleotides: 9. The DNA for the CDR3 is TGTGCCAGCTCCCCGAGGACTAGCGGGAGAGGGAATGAGCAGTTCTTC. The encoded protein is CASSPRTSGRGNEQFF.

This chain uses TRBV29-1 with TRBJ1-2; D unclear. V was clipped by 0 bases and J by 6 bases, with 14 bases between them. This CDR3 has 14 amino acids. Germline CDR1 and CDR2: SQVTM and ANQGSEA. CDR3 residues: CSVEEIEGSNGYTF. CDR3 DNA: TGCAGCGTTGAAGAAATAGAGGGTTCCAATGGCTACACCTTC.

This CDR3 reads CASTPIAGTGDNEQFF. The CDR3, as DNA: TGTGCCAGTACCCCTATTGCAGGGACGGGAGACAATGAGCAGTTCTTC. The rearrangement joins TRBV19 to TRBJ2-1; a possible D gene is TRBD2 (6 bases). Germline lookup yields CDR1 LNHDA and CDR2 SQIVND (reference sequence). The CDR3 extends over 16 amino acids. The germline V and J ends were trimmed by 7 bases and 5 bases, with 21 bases remaining between them.

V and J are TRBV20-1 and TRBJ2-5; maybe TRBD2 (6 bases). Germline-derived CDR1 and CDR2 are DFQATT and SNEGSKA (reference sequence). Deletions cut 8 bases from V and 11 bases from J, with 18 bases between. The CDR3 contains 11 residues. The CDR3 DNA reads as TGCAGTTCTTGGGGGACTTTCGGGCAGTACTTC. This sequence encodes CSSWGTFGQYF.

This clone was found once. CDR3 DNA: TGTGCCAGCAGCGTAGGTACTGGTCGCGGATACGAGCAGTACTTC. Translated: CASSVGTGRGYEQYF. The gene calls are TRBV9 and TRBJ2-7; no clear D gene. The CDR3 sequence is 15 residues long. V was pared by 0 bases and J by 4 bases, with 14 bases between. Germline V CDR1 and CDR2: SGDLS, YYNGEE.

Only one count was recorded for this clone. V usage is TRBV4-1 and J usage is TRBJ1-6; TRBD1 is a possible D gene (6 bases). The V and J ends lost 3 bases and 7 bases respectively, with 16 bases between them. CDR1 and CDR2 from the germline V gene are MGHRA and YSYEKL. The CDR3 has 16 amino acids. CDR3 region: CASSHPWEGGNSPLHF. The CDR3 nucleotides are TGCGCCAGCAGCCACCCTTGGGAGGGGGGAAATTCACCCCTCCACTTT.

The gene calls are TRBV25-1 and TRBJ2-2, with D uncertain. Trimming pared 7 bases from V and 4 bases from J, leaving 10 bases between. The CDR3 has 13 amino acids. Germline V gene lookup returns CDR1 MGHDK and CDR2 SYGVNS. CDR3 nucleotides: TGTGCCAGCAACCGCCCGGGCACCGGGGAGCTGTTTTTT. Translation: CASNRPGTGELFF.

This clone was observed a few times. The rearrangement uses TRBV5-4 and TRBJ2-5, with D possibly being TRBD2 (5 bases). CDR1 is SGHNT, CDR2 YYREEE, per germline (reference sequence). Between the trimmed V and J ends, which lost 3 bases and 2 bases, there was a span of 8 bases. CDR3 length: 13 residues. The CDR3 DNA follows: TGTGCCAGCAGCTCGGACTTGCAAGAGACCCAGTACTTC. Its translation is CASSSDLQETQYF.

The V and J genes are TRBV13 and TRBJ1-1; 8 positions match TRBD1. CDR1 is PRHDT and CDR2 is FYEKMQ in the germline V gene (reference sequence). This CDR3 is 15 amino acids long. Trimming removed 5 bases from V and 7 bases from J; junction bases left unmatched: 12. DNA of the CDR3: TGTGCCAGCAGCCCCTCCCTGGACAGGGTACGTGAAGCTTTCTTT. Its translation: CASSPSLDRVREAFF.

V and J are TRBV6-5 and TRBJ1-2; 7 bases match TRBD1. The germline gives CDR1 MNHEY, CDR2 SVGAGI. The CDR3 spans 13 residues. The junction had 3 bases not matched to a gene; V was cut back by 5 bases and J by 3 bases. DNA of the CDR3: TGTGCCAGCAGTCCTACAGGGGACTATGGCTACACCTTC. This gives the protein CASSPTGDYGYTF.

The CDR3 loop is CASSRGQGRDTEAFF. The DNA of the CDR3 is TGTGCCAGTAGTAGGGGACAGGGCCGGGATACTGAAGCTTTCTTT. This chain links TRBV19 with TRBJ1-1; 9 positions agree with TRBD1. There are 15 residues in the CDR3. The V and J ends lost 4 bases and 5 bases, in that order; junction bases with no gene match: 8. Per the germline V gene, CDR1 is LNHDA and CDR2 is SQIVND (reference sequence). The full variable domain, in which reference TRBV19 and TRBJ1-1 provide the parts outside the CDR3, is DGGITQSPKYLFRKEGQNVTLSCEQNLNHDAMYWYRQDPGQGLRLIYYSQIVNDFQKGDIAEGYSVSREKKESFPLTVTSAQKNPTAFYLCASSRGQGRDTEAFFGQGTRLTVV.

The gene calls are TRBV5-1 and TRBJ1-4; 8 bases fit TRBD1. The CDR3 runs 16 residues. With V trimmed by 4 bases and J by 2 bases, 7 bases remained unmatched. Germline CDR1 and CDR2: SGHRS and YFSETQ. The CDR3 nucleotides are TGCGCCAGCAGCCCGGACAGGGCTCGGACTAATGAAAAACTGTTTTTT. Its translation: CASSPDRARTNEKLFF. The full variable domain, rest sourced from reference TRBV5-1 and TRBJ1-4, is KAGVTQTPRYLIKTRGQQVTLSCSPISGHRSVSWYQQTPGQGLQFLFEYFSETQRNKGNFPGRFSGRQFSNSRSEMNVSTLELGDSALYLCASSPDRARTNEKLFFGSGTQLSVL.

As DNA, the CDR3 is TGCGCCAGCAGCTCCTGGACTGATTCTGAGCAGTTCTTC. Encoded protein: CASSSWTDSEQFF. This chain connects TRBV5-1 to TRBJ2-1; D may be TRBD2 (5 bases). Germline V lookup: CDR1 SGHRS, CDR2 YFSETQ. CDR3 length equals 13 residues. V lost 3 bases and J lost 9, with 13 bases in between. Variable domain in full (rest from reference TRBV5-1 and TRBJ2-1): KAGVTQTPRYLIKTRGQQVTLSCSPISGHRSVSWYQQTPGQGLQFLFEYFSETQRNKGNFPGRFSGRQFSNSRSEMNVSTLELGDSALYLCASSSWTDSEQFFGPGTRLTVL.

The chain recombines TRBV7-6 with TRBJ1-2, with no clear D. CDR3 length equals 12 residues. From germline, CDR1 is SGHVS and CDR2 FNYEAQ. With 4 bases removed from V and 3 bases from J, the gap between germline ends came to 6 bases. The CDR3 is CASSSSDYGYTF. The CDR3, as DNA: TGTGCCAGCAGCTCGAGTGACTATGGCTACACCTTC.

The CDR3 protein is CASSLGQLSSYEQYF. CDR3 nucleotide sequence: TGCGCCAGCAGCTTGGGACAGCTCAGCTCCTACGAGCAGTACTTC. The chain recombines TRBV5-1 with TRBJ2-7; tentative D call: TRBD1 (5 bases). CDR1 is SGHRS, CDR2 YFSETQ, per germline. The CDR3 spans 15 residues. Trimming left V 0 bases short and J 0 bases short, with 10 bases between. Using reference TRBV5-1 and TRBJ2-7 for the parts outside the CDR3, the full variable domain is KAGVTQTPRYLIKTRGQQVTLSCSPISGHRSVSWYQQTPGQGLQFLFEYFSETQRNKGNFPGRFSGRQFSNSRSEMNVSTLELGDSALYLCASSLGQLSSYEQYFGPGTRLTVT.

The CDR3 is CASSLSGERQPQHF. The DNA of the CDR3 is TGTGCCAGCAGTTTATCGGGGGAACGACAGCCCCAGCATTTT. The genes are TRBV28 and TRBJ1-5, with D perhaps TRBD1 (5 bases). Trimming took 1 base from V and 7 from J, leaving 11 bases between them. The length of the CDR3 is 14 residues. CDR1 and CDR2 from the germline V gene are MDHEN and SYDVKM.

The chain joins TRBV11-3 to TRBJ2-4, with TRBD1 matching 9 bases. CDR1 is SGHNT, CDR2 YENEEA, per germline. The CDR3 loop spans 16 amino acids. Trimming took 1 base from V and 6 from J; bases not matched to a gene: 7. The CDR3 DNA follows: TGTGCCAGCAGCTTAGGGTGTAGACAGGGGGGAAACATTCAGTACTTC. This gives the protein CASSLGCRQGGNIQYF.

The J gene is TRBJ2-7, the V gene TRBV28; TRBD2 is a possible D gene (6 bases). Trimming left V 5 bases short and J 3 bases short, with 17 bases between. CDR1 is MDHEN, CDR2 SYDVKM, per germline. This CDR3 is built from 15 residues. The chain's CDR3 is CASSRGGLDLYEQYF. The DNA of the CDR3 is TGTGCCAGCAGTAGAGGAGGGCTAGATCTCTACGAGCAGTACTTC.

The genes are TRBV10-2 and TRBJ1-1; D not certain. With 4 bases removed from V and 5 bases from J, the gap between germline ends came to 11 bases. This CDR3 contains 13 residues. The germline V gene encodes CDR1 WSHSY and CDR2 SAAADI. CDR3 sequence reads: CASSAGFGTEAFF. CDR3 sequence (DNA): TGCGCCAGCAGTGCGGGGTTTGGGACTGAAGCTTTCTTT.

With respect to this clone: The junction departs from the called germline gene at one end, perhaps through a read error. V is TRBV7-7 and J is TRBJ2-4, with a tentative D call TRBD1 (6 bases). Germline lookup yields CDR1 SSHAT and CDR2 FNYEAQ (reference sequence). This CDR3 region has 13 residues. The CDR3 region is CASSKDRADIQYF. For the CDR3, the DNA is TGTGCTAGCAGCAAGGACAGAGCGGACATTCAGTACTTC.

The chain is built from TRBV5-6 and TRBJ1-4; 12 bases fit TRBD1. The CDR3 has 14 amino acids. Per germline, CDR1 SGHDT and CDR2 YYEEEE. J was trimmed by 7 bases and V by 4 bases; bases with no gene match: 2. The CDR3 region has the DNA TGTGCCAGCAGCACGGGACAGGGGGCTGAAAAACTGTTTTTT. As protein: CASSTGQGAEKLFF.